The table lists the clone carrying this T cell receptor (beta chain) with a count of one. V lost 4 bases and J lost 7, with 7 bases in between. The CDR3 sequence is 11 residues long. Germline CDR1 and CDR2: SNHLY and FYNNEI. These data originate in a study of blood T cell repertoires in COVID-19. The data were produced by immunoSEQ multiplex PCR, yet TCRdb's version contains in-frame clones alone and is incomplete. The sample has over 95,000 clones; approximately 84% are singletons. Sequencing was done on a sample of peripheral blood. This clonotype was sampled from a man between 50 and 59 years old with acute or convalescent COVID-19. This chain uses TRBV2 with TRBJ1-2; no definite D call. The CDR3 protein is CASSVGGGYTF. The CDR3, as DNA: TGTGCCAGCAGTGTGGGAGGTGGCTACACCTTC. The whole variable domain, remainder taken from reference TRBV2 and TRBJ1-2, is EPEVTQTPSHQVTQMGQEVILRCVPISNHLYFYWYRQILGQKVEFLVSFYNNEISEKSEIFDDQFSVERPDGSNFTLKIRSTKLEDSAMYFCASSVGGGYTFGSGTRLTVV.